These 2 T cell receptor beta chains share one sample of origin, sequenced in a study of OX40 agonist ivuxolimab in advanced cancers. Sequenced by immunoSEQ multiplex PCR; TCRdb stores in-frame clones only, minus some. The repertoire holds about 79,000 clones, with under 85% as singletons. Source: CD4+ or CD8+ T cells sorted from blood, taken in a trial of the OX40 agonist ivuxolimab. The receptors shown here come from an adult with an advanced solid tumor such as melanoma, head and neck, liver or kidney cancer.

The count of this clone is one. This chain links TRBV9 with TRBJ1-1, with D unclear. This CDR3 comprises 14 residues. V was shortened by 2 bases and J by 0 bases, with 8 bases between the two germline ends. CDR1 is SGDLS, CDR2 YYNGEE, per germline. The CDR3 sequence is CASSVLGMNTEAFF. The DNA for the CDR3 is TGTGCCAGCAGCGTCCTGGGGATGAACACTGAAGCTTTCTTT.

This chain uses TRBV11-2 with TRBJ2-1; 7 bases line up with TRBD2. Unmatched junction bases numbered 5, after V lost 2 bases and J lost 4 bases. Germline CDR1 reads SGHAT; CDR2 reads FQNNGV. The CDR3 covers 15 residues. The DNA for the CDR3 is TGTGCCAGCAGCTTAACGGGGGGAGGATACAATGAGCAGTTCTTC. Translated: CASSLTGGGYNEQFF.